The subject of this entry is one T cell receptor (beta chain). Its antigen is not yet known. The sample comes from a study of T cells expressing NK-cell markers (dated by TCRdb to the early 2020s). Study-wide context: TCR beta-chain repertoires were profiled in sorted CD3+CD56+NKG2C+, CD3+CD56+NKG2C- and CD3+CD56-NKG2C+ T-cell subsets from several donors. The study sequenced eight donors, all healthy volunteers chosen at random: three men and five women. Most of the eight sequenced donors were HCMV-seropositive and one was HCMV-seronegative. Sequencing of the libraries produced 2 x 150 bp reads on Illumina HiSeq 2000/2500, MiSeq or NextSeq. Overall results and qualifications from the work: For several donors, the dominant CD3+CD56+NKG2C+ clonotypes were among the top 10 CD8+ clonotypes and accounted for about 1.0-7.5% of CD8+ T cells. Those dominant clonotypes were again the most abundant among CD3+CD56-NKG2C+ cells in several donors, at about 25-65%. Whether the expanded NKG2C-expressing T cell clones were specific for HCMV antigens remained unclear.

HCMV serostatus was determined by detecting HCMV-specific IgG in serum with a commercial ELISA kit. Ficoll density gradient centrifugation was used to isolate peripheral blood mononuclear cells from blood. Reads for this sample came from an Illumina HiSeq 2000. 5'RACE template switching, by which a universal primer site and unique molecular identifiers were added, was used to make TCR beta cDNA libraries. cDNA synthesis was primed from the TCR beta constant segment and was followed by two successive PCR amplification steps. The authors' pipeline ran thus. Reads were demultiplexed and grouped by UMI with MIGEC, and clonotypes were assembled and quantified with MiTCR. To exclude erroneous sequences, only TCR cDNA sequences supported by at least two reads were retained. The tcR package was used for downstream repertoire analysis, with clonotypes matched between fractions based on CDR3 nucleotide sequence plus V segment. Antigen specificity was annotated against VDJdb with VDJmatch, allowing one amino acid substitution in CDR3. The reads went through TCRdb reprocessing, and each CDR3 protein sequence gets one entry with no DNA. TCRdb's processing, not the study's, gives the V and J calls here. The table for this sample records about 460,000 distinct CDR3 sequences. Jointly, the top ten make up around 1.4% of the sample.

Via the germline V gene, CDR1 is SGHRS and CDR2 YFSETQ. The CDR3 covers 17 residues, taking in both the cysteine and the phenylalanine. The entry carries no DNA sequence. This TCR was recovered from a woman in her fifties or sixties in good health. Donor details come from another sample of the same person, matched by shared clones. The sequence joins TRBV5-1 to TRBJ2-2; TCRdb's D gene call, TRBD1, goes unchecked for lack of DNA. Sequenced sample: blood T cells: a sorted CD56 or NKG2C T cell subset, CD4+ or CD8+ T cells, or bulk PBMC T cells (not recorded which). The CDR3: CASSLAPQGYYTGELFF.